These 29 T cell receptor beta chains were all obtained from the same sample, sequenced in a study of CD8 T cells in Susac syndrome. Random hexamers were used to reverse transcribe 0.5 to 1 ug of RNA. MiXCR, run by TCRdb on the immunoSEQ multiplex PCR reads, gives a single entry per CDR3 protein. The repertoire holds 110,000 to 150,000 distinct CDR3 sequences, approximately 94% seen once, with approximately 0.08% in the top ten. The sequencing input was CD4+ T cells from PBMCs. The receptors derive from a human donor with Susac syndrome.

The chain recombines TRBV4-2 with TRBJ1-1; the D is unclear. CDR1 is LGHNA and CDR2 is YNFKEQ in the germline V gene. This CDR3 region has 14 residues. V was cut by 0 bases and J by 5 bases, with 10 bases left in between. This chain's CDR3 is CASSQDPQRTEAFF. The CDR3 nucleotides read TGTGCCAGCAGCCAAGATCCCCAAAGGACTGAAGCTTTCTTT.

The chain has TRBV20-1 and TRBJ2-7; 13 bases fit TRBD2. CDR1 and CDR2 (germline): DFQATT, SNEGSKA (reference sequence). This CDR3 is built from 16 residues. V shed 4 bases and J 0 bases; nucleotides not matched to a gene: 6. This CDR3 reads CSAIGLAGAVSYEQYF. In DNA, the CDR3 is TGCAGTGCTATCGGACTAGCGGGAGCGGTCTCCTACGAGCAGTACTTC.

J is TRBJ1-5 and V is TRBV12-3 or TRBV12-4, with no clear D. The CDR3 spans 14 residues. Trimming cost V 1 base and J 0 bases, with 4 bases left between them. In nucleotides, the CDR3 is TGTGCCAGCAGTTTAGGTCATAGCAATCAGCCCCAGCATTTT. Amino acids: CASSLGHSNQPQHF.

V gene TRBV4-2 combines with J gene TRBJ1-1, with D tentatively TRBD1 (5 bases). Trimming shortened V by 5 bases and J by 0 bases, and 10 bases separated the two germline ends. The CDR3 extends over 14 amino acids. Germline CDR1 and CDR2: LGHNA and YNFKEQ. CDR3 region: CASSAAGMNTEAFF. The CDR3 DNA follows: TGTGCCAGCAGCGCGGCAGGGATGAACACTGAAGCTTTCTTT.

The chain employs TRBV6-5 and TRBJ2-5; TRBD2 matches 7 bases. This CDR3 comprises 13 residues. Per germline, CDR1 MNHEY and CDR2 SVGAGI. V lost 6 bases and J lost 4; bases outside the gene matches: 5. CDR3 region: CASRYPGGETQYF. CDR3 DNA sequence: TGTGCCAGCAGGTACCCGGGAGGAGAGACCCAGTACTTC.

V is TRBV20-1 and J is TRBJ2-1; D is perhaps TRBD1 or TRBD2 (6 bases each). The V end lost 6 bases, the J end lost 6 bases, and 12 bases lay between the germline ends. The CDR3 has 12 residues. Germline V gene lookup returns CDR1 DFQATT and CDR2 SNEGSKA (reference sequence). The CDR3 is CSAIQGGNEQFF. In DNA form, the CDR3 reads TGCAGTGCAATACAGGGAGGCAATGAGCAGTTCTTC.

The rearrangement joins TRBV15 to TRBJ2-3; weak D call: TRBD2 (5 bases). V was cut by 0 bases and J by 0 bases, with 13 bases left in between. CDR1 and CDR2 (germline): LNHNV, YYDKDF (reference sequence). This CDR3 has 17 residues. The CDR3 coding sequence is TGTGCCACCAGCAGAGATCGGGGAACGACTAGCACAGATACGCAGTATTTT. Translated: CATSRDRGTTSTDTQYF.

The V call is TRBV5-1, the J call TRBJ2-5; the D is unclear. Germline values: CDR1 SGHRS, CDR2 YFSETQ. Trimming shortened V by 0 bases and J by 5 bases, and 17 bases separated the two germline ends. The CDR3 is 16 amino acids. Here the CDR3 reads CASSLAGRQITETQYF. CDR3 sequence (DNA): TGCGCCAGCAGCTTGGCCGGGCGGCAGATCACGGAGACCCAGTACTTC.

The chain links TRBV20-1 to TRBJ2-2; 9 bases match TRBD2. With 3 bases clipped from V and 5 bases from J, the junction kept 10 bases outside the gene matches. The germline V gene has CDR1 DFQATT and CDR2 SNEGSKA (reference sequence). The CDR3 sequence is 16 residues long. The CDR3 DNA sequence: TGCAGTGCTAGGAAGTTTAGCGGGAGAGGGACCGGGGAGCTGTTTTTT. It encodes CSARKFSGRGTGELFF.

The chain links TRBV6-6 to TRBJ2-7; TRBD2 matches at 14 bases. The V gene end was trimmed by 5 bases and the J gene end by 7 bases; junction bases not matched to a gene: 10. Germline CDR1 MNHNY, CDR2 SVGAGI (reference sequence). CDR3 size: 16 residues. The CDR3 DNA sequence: TGTGCCAGCAGTCCCAGACTAGCGGGGGGGCCGAGGGAGCAGTACTTC. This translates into CASSPRLAGGPREQYF.

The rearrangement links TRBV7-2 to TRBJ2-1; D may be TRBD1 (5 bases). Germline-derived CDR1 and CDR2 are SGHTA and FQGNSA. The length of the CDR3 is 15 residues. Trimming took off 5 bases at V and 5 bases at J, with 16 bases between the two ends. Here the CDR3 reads CASSVQDIRNNEQFF. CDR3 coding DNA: TGTGCCAGCAGCGTACAGGATATCAGAAACAATGAGCAGTTCTTC.

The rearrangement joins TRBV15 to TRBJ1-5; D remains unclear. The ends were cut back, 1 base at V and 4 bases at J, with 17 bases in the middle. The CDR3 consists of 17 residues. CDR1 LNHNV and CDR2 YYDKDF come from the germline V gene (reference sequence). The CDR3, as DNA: TGTGCCACCAGCAGAGGAGGCACCTATTTTGGGAATCAGCCCCAGCATTTT. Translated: CATSRGGTYFGNQPQHF. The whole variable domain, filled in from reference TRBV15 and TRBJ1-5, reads DAMVIQNPRYQVTQFGKPVTLSCSQTLNHNVMYWYQQKSSQAPKLLFHYYDKDFNNEADTPDNFQSRRPNTSFCFLDIRSPGLGDTAMYLCATSRGGTYFGNQPQHFGDGTRLSIL.

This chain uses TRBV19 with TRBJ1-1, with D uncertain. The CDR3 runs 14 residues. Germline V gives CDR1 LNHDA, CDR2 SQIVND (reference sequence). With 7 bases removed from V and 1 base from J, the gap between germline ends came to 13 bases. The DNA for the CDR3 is TGTGCCAGTATTAGCCCTCAAAGGAACACTGAAGCTTTCTTT. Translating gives CASISPQRNTEAFF.

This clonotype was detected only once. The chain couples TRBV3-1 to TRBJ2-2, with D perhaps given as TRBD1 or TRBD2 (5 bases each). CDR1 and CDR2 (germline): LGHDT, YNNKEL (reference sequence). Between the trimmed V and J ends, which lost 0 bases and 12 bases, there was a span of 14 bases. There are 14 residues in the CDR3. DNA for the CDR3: TGTGCCAGCAGCCAAGATACGGGCAGGGAGAAGCTGTTTTTT. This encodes CASSQDTGREKLFF.

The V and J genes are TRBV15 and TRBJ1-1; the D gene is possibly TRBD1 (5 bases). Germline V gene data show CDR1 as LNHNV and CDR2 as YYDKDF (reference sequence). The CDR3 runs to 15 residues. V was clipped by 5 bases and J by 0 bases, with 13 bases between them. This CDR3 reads CATSPHRGLNTEAFF. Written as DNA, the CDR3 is TGTGCCACCAGCCCACACCGGGGACTGAACACTGAAGCTTTCTTT.

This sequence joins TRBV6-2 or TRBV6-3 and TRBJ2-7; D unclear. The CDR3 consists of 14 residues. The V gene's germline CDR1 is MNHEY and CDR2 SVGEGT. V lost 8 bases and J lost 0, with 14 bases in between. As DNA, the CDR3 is TGTGCCAGCGGGGTATTCGGTGTCTCCTACGAGCAGTACTTC. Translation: CASGVFGVSYEQYF.

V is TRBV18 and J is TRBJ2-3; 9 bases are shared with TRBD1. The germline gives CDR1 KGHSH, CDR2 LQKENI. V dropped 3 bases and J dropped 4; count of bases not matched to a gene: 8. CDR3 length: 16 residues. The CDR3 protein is CASSPRGQGGADTQYF. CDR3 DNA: TGTGCCAGCTCACCGCGGGGACAGGGAGGGGCAGATACGCAGTATTTT.

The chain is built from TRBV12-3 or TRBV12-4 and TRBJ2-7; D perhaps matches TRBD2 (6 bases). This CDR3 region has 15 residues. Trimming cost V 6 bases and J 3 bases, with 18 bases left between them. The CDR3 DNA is TGTGCCAGCAGCCTTTCCCAGGGACTGCGCTACGAGCAGTACTTC. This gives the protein CASSLSQGLRYEQYF.

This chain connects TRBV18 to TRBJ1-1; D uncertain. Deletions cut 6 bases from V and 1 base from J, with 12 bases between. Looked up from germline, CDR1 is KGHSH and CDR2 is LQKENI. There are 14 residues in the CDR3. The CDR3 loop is CASSEMDQNTEAFF. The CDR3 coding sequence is TGTGCCAGCTCCGAAATGGACCAGAACACTGAAGCTTTCTTT.

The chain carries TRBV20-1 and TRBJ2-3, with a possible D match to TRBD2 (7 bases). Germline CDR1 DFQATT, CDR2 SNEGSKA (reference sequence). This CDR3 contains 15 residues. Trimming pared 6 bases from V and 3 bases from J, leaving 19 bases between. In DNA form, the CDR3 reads TGCAGTGCGGGCAACAGGCGGGGGCCTACAGATACGCAGTATTTT. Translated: CSAGNRRGPTDTQYF.

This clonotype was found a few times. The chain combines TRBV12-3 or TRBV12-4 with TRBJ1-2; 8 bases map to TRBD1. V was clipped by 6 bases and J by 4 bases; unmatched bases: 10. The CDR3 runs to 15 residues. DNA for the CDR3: TGTGCCAGCAGGTCCGGACAGGGCTTGAGCTATGGCTACACCTTC. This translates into CASRSGQGLSYGYTF.

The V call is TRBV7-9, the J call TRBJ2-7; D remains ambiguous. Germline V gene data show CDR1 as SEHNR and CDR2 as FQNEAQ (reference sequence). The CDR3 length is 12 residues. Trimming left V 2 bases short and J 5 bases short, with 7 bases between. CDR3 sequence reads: CASSLIVDEQYF. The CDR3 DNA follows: TGTGCCAGCAGCTTAATTGTCGACGAGCAGTACTTC.

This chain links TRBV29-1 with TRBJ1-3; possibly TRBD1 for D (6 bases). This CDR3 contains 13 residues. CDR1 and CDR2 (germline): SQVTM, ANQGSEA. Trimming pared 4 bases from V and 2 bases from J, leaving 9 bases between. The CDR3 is CSVAQGPGNTIYF. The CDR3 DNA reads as TGCAGCGTTGCACAGGGTCCTGGAAACACCATATATTTT. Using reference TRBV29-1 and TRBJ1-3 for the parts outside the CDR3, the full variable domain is SAVISQKPSRDICQRGTSLTIQCQVDSQVTMMFWYRQQPGQSLTLIATANQGSEATYESGFVIDKFPISRPNLTFSTLTVSNMSPEDSSIYLCSVAQGPGNTIYFGEGSWLTVV.

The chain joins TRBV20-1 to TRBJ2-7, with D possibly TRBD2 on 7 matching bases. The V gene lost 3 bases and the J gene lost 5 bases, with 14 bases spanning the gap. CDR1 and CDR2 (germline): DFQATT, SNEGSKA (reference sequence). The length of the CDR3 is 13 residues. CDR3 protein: CSASRGGSNEQYF. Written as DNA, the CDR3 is TGCAGTGCTAGCAGGGGCGGGAGTAACGAGCAGTACTTC.

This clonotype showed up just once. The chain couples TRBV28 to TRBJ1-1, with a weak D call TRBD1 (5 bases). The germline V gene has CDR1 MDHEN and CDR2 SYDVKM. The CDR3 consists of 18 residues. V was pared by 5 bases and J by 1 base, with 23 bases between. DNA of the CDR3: TGTGCCAGCAGTCCACCCCAACCCCTGTTTGGGGCGAACACTGAAGCTTTCTTT. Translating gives CASSPPQPLFGANTEAFF.

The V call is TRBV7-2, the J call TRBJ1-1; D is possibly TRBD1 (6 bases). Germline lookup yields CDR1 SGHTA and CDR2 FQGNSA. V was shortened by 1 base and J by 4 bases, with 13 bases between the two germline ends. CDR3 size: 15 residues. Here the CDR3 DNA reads TGTGCCAGCAGCTTAGTCGGACAGATCGGCACTGAAGCTTTCTTT. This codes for CASSLVGQIGTEAFF.

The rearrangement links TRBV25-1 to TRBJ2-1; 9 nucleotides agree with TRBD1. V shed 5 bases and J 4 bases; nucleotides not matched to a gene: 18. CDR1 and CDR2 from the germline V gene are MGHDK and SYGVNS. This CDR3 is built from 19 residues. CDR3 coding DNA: TGTGCCAGCAGTCCGCTCCTGGGCCTGGACAGGGGTAGGTACAATGAGCAGTTCTTC. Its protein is CASSPLLGLDRGRYNEQFF.

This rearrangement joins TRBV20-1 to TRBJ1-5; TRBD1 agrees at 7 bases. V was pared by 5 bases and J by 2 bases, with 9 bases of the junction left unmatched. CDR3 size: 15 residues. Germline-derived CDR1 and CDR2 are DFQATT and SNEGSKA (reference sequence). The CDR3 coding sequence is TGCAGTGCTCTAAACAGGGGCCGGGGCAATCAGCCCCAGCATTTT. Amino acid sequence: CSALNRGRGNQPQHF.

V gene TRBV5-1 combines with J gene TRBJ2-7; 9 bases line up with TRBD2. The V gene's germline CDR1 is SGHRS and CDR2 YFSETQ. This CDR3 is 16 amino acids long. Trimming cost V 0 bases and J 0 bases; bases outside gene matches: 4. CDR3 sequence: CASSLGASGTSYEQYF. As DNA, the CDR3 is TGCGCCAGCAGCTTGGGGGCTAGCGGGACCTCCTACGAGCAGTACTTC.